Below are 25 T cell receptor beta chains sequenced from a single sample in a study of human T cells and chemical hapten exposure. Noted time point: patch test 3, about 24 weeks after DPC sensitization. Treatment defined: therapeutic diphenylcyclopropenone sensitization with weekly scalp DPC. Using its own MiXCR run on the RACE reads, TCRdb lists one record per CDR3 protein. The sample lists approximately 80,000 distinct CDR3 sequences, 10% to 15% occurring once. The source material was whole blood, sampled in connection with sensitization to the hapten diphenylcyclopropenone (DPC). Receptor source: a woman aged 50 to 60 with alopecia areata. Some clones in this sample may be carry-over from other donors' samples.

This clonotype came up many times. The gene calls are TRBV10-2 and TRBJ2-5; D may be TRBD1 (6 bases). Deletions cut 3 bases from V and 7 bases from J, with 15 bases between. The CDR3 loop spans 14 amino acids. The germline V gene has CDR1 WSHSY and CDR2 SAAADI. The CDR3 nucleotides read TGCGCCAGCAGTGATTGGACAGCCTTGGGGACCCAGTACTTC. Translated, it gives CASSDWTALGTQYF.

The chain has TRBV30 and TRBJ2-3; weak D call: TRBD1 (6 bases). V lost 8 bases to trimming and J lost 5 bases, with 11 bases between them. The CDR3 spans 11 residues. CDR1 is GTSNPN and CDR2 is SVGIG in the germline V gene (reference sequence). The CDR3 spells CALAQGDTQYF. As DNA, the CDR3 is TGTGCCCTGGCACAGGGAGATACGCAGTATTTT.

CDR3: CSVEDPSRQGMAGELFF. CDR3 bases: TGCAGCGTTGAAGATCCAAGTCGGCAGGGGATGGCCGGGGAGCTGTTTTTT. This rearrangement joins TRBV29-1 to TRBJ2-2, with D possibly TRBD1 on 6 matching bases. The CDR3 extends over 17 amino acids. From germline, CDR1 is SQVTM and CDR2 ANQGSEA. V was shortened by 0 bases and J by 6 bases, with 20 bases between the two germline ends.

The chain carries TRBV7-8 and TRBJ2-5; perhaps D is TRBD1 or TRBD2 (5 bases each). V lost 5 bases to trimming and J lost 4 bases, with 14 bases between them. From germline, CDR1 is SGHVS and CDR2 FQNEAQ. The CDR3 runs 14 residues. The CDR3 nucleotides are TGTGCCAGCAGCCGCCCCGGGACCCGAGAGACCCAGTACTTC. Translating it yields CASSRPGTRETQYF.

CDR3 protein: CSVSGNYEQYF. The CDR3 coding sequence is TGCAGTGTAAGCGGGAACTACGAGCAGTACTTC. This chain links TRBV20-1 with TRBJ2-7; 7 nucleotides align to TRBD2. Trimming cost V 7 bases and J 3 bases; bases outside gene matches: 3. CDR1 and CDR2 (germline): DFQATT, SNEGSKA (reference sequence). This CDR3 region has 11 residues.

This clonotype was counted at least ten times. The chain couples TRBV3-1 to TRBJ2-2; 7 bases map to TRBD2. This CDR3 region has 14 residues. Trimming cost V 4 bases and J 6 bases; bases outside gene matches: 5. CDR1 is LGHDT and CDR2 is YNNKEL in the germline V gene (reference sequence). This CDR3 is CASSPRTRAGELFF. Written as DNA, the CDR3 is TGTGCCAGCAGCCCCCGGACTAGGGCCGGGGAGCTGTTTTTT. Supplemented by reference TRBV3-1 and TRBJ2-2, the full variable domain reads DTAVSQTPKYLVTQMGNDKSIKCEQNLGHDTMYWYKQDSKKFLKIMFSYNNKELIINETVPNRFSPKSPDKAHLNLHINSLELGDSAVYFCASSPRTRAGELFFGEGSRLTVL.

This clonotype was seen a handful of times. J is TRBJ2-7 and V is TRBV7-6; 7 bases line up with TRBD2. The CDR3 totals 13 residues. Unmatched junction bases numbered 6, after V lost 5 bases and J lost 5 bases. CDR1 and CDR2 from the germline V gene are SGHVS and FNYEAQ. Written as DNA, the CDR3 is TGTGCCAGCAGCAGGACTAGGGACGACGAGCAGTACTTC. This sequence encodes CASSRTRDDEQYF.

This clonotype was picked up many times. The rearrangement joins TRBV10-1 to TRBJ1-5, with 10 bases lining up with TRBD1. The V gene end was trimmed by 7 bases and the J gene end by 2 bases; junction bases not matched to a gene: 8. CDR1 is WNHNN and CDR2 is SYGVQD in the germline V gene (reference sequence). The CDR3 has 16 amino acids. CDR3 bases: TGCGCCAGCACTCCCTTAGGGACAGGGGGCAATCAGCCCCAGCATTTT. This gives the protein CASTPLGTGGNQPQHF.

In its sample, this clonotype was seen many times. The chain links TRBV20-1 to TRBJ1-1; D uncertain. V was pared by 4 bases and J by 9 bases, with 15 bases between. This CDR3 spans 12 amino acids. CDR1 and CDR2 (germline): DFQATT, SNEGSKA (reference sequence). Written as DNA, the CDR3 is TGCAGTGCTACTAACCTTAAGTTGAAAGCTTTCTTT. This sequence encodes CSATNLKLKAFF.

CDR3 DNA sequence: TGTGCCAGCAGTTTTCGGGAAGAGACCCAGTACTTC. Translated: CASSFREETQYF. This sequence joins TRBV12-3 or TRBV12-4 and TRBJ2-5; D is unclear. Trimming cost V 3 bases and J 3 bases, with 5 bases left between them. The CDR3 runs 12 residues.

This clonotype was recorded at least ten times. This rearrangement joins TRBV29-1 to TRBJ1-5; D might be TRBD1 (5 bases). The ends were cut back, 5 bases at V and 3 bases at J, with 8 bases in the middle. CDR3 length equals 12 residues. From germline, CDR1 is SQVTM and CDR2 ANQGSEA. The CDR3, as DNA: TGCAGCGTTAGGACATTCAATCAGCCCCAGCATTTT. Translating gives CSVRTFNQPQHF.

This clonotype appeared a few times. This sequence joins TRBV15 and TRBJ2-6; D remains unclear. The germline gives CDR1 LNHNV, CDR2 YYDKDF (reference sequence). Trimming removed 0 bases at V and 1 base at J, with 1 base between. There are 14 residues in the CDR3. The CDR3 DNA reads TGTGCCACCAGCAGAGAATCTGGGGCCAACGTCCTGACTTTC. This encodes CATSRESGANVLTF.

This clonotype was seen at least ten times. The genes are TRBV18 and TRBJ1-2; weak D call: TRBD1 (5 bases). The germline V and J ends were trimmed by 2 bases and 6 bases, with 10 bases remaining between them. Germline V CDR1 and CDR2: KGHSH, LQKENI. CDR3 length: 13 amino acids. CDR3 nucleotide sequence: TGTGCCAGCTCACCAGGAGACAGTGATGGCTACACCTTC. It encodes CASSPGDSDGYTF.

This clonotype was detected ten times or more. The CDR3 is CASSSTRQGSRNTIYF. The CDR3 DNA reads as TGTGCCAGCAGCTCCACCCGACAGGGATCTCGAAACACCATATATTTT. V usage is TRBV13 and J usage is TRBJ1-3; 7 bases line up with TRBD1. Germline values: CDR1 PRHDT, CDR2 FYEKMQ (reference sequence). CDR3 length equals 16 residues. Trimming at V came to 4 bases and at J to 5 bases, leaving 11 bases not matched to a gene.

This sequence joins TRBV2 and TRBJ2-2; 9 positions agree with TRBD1. The length of the CDR3 is 15 residues. From germline, CDR1 is SNHLY and CDR2 FYNNEI. V lost 6 bases, J lost 1 base, and 3 bases stayed unmatched. The DNA of the CDR3 is TGTGCCAGCAGACCGGGACAGGGGAACACCGGGGAGCTGTTTTTT. It translates to CASRPGQGNTGELFF.

The chain uses TRBV12-3 or TRBV12-4 and TRBJ1-1, with TRBD1 as a possible D gene (5 bases). The CDR3 runs to 12 residues. The V end lost 6 bases, the J end lost 1 base, and 6 bases lay between the germline ends. The CDR3 loop is CASRGENTEAFF. In DNA form, the CDR3 reads TGTGCCAGCAGGGGGGAGAACACTGAAGCTTTCTTT.

This clonotype was recorded at least ten times. This sequence joins TRBV29-1 and TRBJ2-7; the match to TRBD2 covers 9 bases. This CDR3 contains 15 residues. Per the germline V gene, CDR1 is SQVTM and CDR2 is ANQGSEA. V was clipped by 2 bases and J by 6 bases; unmatched bases: 11. The CDR3: CSVENGRGLASEQYF. The CDR3 DNA reads as TGCAGCGTTGAAAACGGGCGGGGACTAGCCTCCGAGCAGTACTTC.

This chain joins TRBV7-8 and TRBJ1-1; a weak D match, TRBD1 (6 bases). The CDR3 has 14 residues. V was pared by 5 bases and J by 1 base, with 11 bases between. Germline CDR1 is SGHVS and CDR2 is FQNEAQ. The CDR3: CASSVGHPNTEAFF. The CDR3 coding sequence is TGTGCCAGCAGCGTGGGACATCCGAACACTGAAGCTTTCTTT. Looking up the rest from reference TRBV7-8 and TRBJ1-1 gives the full variable domain: GAGVSQSPRYKVAKRGQDVALRCDPISGHVSLFWYQQALGQGPEFLTYFQNEAQLDKSGLPSDRFFAERPEGSVSTLKIQRTQQEDSAVYLCASSVGHPNTEAFFGQGTRLTVV.

The sample holds a few counts of this clonotype. J is TRBJ2-7 and V is TRBV20-1; TRBD1 is a possible D gene (6 bases). V gave up 5 bases and J gave up 6 bases, with 11 bases separating them. CDR1 is DFQATT, CDR2 SNEGSKA, per germline (reference sequence). The CDR3 is 11 residues long. The CDR3 coding sequence is TGCAGTGCTCCGAGGGGGTCCGAGCAGTACTTC. Its protein is CSAPRGSEQYF.

CDR3 amino acids: CSVEEQGLGEQYF. CDR3 bases: TGCAGCGTTGAAGAACAGGGTCTTGGGGAGCAGTACTTC. V and J are TRBV29-1 and TRBJ2-7; D may be TRBD1 (6 bases). Germline CDR1 and CDR2: SQVTM and ANQGSEA. The length of the CDR3 is 13 residues. Trimming shortened V by 0 bases and J by 7 bases, and 13 bases separated the two germline ends.

At least ten counts were recorded for this clonotype. The chain carries TRBV12-3 or TRBV12-4 and TRBJ2-2; weak D call: TRBD2 (5 bases). This CDR3 has 15 residues. The V gene lost 3 bases and the J gene lost 3 bases, with 11 bases spanning the gap. Here the CDR3 reads CASSFEGADTGELFF. The DNA for the CDR3 is TGTGCCAGCAGTTTTGAGGGAGCCGACACCGGGGAGCTGTTTTTT.

This clonotype was recorded at least ten times. The rearrangement uses TRBV30 and TRBJ2-3; 11 positions match TRBD2. J lost 1 base, V lost 5 bases, and 5 bases had no gene match. The germline gives CDR1 GTSNPN, CDR2 SVGIG (reference sequence). The CDR3 consists of 15 residues. The CDR3 region is CAWSRLAGRTDTQYF. For the CDR3, the DNA is TGTGCCTGGTCGCGACTAGCGGGACGCACAGATACGCAGTATTTT.

The gene calls are TRBV28 and TRBJ2-5; D gene uncertain. CDR3 size: 15 residues. V lost 2 bases to trimming and J lost 1 base, with 11 bases between them. Germline V gene sequence: CDR1 MDHEN, CDR2 SYDVKM. This CDR3 is CASSLRRLLQETQYF. CDR3 nucleotide sequence: TGTGCCAGCAGTTTAAGGCGCCTGCTCCAAGAGACCCAGTACTTC.

The chain links TRBV30 to TRBJ1-2; D may be TRBD1 (5 bases). Between the trimmed V and J ends, which lost 2 bases and 2 bases, there was a span of 9 bases. The CDR3 contains 13 residues. Looked up from germline, CDR1 is GTSNPN and CDR2 is SVGIG (reference sequence). The CDR3 sequence: CAWSTGANYGYTF. CDR3 DNA: TGTGCCTGGAGTACAGGAGCGAACTATGGCTACACCTTC.

This clonotype appeared many times. This rearrangement joins TRBV18 to TRBJ2-4; no definite D call. The CDR3 is made up of 12 amino acids. The V and J ends lost 2 bases and 8 bases respectively, with 7 bases between them. Looked up from germline, CDR1 is KGHSH and CDR2 is LQKENI. This CDR3 is CASSPAGDIQYF. As DNA, the CDR3 is TGTGCCAGCTCACCAGCAGGTGACATTCAGTACTTC.